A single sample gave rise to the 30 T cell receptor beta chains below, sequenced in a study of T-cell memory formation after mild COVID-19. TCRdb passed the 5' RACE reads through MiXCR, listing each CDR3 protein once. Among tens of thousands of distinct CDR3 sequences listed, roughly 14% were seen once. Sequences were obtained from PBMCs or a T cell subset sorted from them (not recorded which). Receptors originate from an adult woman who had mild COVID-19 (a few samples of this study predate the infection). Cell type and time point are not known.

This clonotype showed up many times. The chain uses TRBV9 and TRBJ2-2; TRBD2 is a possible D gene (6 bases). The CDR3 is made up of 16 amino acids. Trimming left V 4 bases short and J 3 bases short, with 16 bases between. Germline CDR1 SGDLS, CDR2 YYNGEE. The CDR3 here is CASSPSWGDYTGELFF. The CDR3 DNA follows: TGTGCCAGCAGCCCAAGTTGGGGGGACTACACCGGGGAGCTGTTTTTT. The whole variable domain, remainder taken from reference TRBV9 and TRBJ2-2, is DSGVTQTPKHLITATGQRVTLRCSPRSGDLSVYWYQQSLDQGLQFLIQYYNGEERAKGNILERFSAQQFPDLHSELNLSSLELGDSALYFCASSPSWGDYTGELFFGEGSRLTVL.

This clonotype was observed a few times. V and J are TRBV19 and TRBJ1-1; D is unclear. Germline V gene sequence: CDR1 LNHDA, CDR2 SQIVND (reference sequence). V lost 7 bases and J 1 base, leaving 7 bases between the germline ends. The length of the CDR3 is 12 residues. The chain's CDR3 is CASMSENTEAFF. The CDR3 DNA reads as TGTGCCAGTATGTCGGAGAACACTGAAGCTTTCTTT.

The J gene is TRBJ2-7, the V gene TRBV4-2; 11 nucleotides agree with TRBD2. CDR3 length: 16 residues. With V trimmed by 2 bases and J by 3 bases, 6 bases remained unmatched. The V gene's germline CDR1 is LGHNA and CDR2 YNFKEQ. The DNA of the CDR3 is TGTGCCAGCAGCCAACTCCTTAGCGGGAGGGTCTACGAGCAGTACTTC. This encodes CASSQLLSGRVYEQYF.

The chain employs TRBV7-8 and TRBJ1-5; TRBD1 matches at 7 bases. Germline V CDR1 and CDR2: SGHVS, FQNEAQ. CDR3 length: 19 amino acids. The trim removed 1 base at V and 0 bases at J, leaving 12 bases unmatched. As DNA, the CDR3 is TGTGCCAGCAGCTTAGAGAGGGGGGGGACAGTGGCTAGCAATCAGCCCCAGCATTTT. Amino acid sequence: CASSLERGGTVASNQPQHF.

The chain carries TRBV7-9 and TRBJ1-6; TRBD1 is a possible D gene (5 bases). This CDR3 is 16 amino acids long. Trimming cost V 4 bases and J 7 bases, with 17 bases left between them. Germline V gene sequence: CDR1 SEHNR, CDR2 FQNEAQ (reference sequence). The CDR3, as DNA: TGTGCCAGCAGCTCGCCGGAGGGGACGGGGAATTCACCCCTCCACTTT. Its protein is CASSSPEGTGNSPLHF.

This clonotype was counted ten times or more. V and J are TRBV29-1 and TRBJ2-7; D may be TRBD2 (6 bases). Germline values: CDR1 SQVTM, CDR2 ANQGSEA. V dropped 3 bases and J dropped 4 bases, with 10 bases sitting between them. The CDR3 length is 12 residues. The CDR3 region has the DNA TGCAGCGTTGAGTTGGCGGGGTACGAGCAGTACTTC. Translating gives CSVELAGYEQYF.

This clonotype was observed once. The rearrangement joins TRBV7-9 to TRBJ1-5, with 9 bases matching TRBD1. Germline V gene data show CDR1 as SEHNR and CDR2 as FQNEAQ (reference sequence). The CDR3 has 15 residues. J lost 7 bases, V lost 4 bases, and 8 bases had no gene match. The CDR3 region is CASSSLGQGEQPQHF. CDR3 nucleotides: TGTGCCAGCAGCTCCCTGGGACAGGGTGAACAGCCCCAGCATTTT.

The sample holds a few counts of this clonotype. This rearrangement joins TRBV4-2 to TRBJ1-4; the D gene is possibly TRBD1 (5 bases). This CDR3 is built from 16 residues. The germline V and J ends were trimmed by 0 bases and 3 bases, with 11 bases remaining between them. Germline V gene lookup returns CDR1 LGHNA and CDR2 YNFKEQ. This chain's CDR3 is CASSQEGDRPNEKLFF. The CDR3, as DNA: TGTGCCAGCAGCCAAGAGGGGGACCGACCTAATGAAAAACTGTTTTTT.

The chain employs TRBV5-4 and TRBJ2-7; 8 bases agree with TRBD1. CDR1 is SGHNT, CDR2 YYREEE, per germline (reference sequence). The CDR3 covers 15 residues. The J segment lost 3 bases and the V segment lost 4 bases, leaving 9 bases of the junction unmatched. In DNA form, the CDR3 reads TGTGCCAGCAGCGCAGACTTCGGACAGGGCTACGAGCAGTACTTC. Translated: CASSADFGQGYEQYF.

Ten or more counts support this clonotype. The CDR3 loop reads CASSFLIPSSGANVLTF. As DNA, the CDR3 is TGCGCCAGCAGCTTCCTGATACCAAGCTCTGGGGCCAACGTCCTGACTTTC. The J gene is TRBJ2-6, the V gene TRBV5-1; unclear D gene. CDR1 SGHRS and CDR2 YFSETQ come from the germline V gene. Trimming removed 2 bases from V and 0 bases from J, with 12 bases in between. The CDR3 is 17 residues long.

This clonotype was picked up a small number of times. The CDR3 loop reads CASSYLGDETQYF. In DNA, the CDR3 is TGTGCCAGCAGTTACTTGGGGGATGAGACCCAGTACTTC. The chain employs TRBV6-2 or TRBV6-3 and TRBJ2-5; D may correspond to TRBD1 or TRBD2 (5 bases each). Germline V CDR1 and CDR2: MNHEY, SVGEGT. V was cut by 1 base and J by 5 bases, with 8 bases left in between. This CDR3 spans 13 amino acids.

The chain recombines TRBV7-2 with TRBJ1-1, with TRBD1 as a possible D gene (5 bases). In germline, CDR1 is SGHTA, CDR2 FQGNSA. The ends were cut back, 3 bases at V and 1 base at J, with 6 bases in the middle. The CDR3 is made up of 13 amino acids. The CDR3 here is CASSFTGNTEAFF. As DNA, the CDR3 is TGTGCCAGCAGCTTCACAGGGAACACTGAAGCTTTCTTT.

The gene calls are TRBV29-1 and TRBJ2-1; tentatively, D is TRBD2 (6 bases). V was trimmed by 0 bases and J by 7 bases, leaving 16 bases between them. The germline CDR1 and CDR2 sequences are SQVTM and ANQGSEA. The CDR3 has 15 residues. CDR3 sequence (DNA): TGCAGCGTTGAAGATCTGTCAGGGAGGATGAATGAGCAGTTCTTC. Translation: CSVEDLSGRMNEQFF.

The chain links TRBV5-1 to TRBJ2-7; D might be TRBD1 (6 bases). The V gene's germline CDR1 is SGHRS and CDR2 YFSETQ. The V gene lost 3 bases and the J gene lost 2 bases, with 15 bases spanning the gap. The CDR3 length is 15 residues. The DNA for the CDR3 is TGCGCCAGCAGCTCCGGACAGTACGCAACCTACGAGCAGTACTTC. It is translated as CASSSGQYATYEQYF. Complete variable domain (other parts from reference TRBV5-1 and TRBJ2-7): KAGVTQTPRYLIKTRGQQVTLSCSPISGHRSVSWYQQTPGQGLQFLFEYFSETQRNKGNFPGRFSGRQFSNSRSEMNVSTLELGDSALYLCASSSGQYATYEQYFGPGTRLTVT.

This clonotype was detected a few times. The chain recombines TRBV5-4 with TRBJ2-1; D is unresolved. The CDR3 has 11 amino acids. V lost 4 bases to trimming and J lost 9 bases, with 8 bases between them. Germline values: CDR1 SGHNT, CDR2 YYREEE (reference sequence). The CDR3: CASSPGSEQFF. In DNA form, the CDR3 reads TGTGCCAGCAGCCCAGGAAGTGAGCAGTTCTTC.

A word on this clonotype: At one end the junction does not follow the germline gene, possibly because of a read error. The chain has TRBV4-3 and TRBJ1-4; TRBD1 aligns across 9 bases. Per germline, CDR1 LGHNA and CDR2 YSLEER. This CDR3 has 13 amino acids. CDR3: CDSSQDRDRALFF. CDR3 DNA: TGCGACAGCAGCCAAGACCGGGACAGGGCTCTGTTTTTT.

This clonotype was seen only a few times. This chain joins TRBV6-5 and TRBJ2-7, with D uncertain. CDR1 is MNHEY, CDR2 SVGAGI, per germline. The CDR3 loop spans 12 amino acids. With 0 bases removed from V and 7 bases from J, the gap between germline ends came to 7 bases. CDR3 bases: TGTGCCAGCAGTTACTCGCCGACTGAGCAGTACTTC. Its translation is CASSYSPTEQYF.

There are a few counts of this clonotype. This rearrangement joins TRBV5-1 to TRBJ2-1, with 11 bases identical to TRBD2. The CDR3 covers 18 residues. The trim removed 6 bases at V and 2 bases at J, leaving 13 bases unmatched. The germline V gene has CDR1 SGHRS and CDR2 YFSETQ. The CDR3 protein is CASTLLIAGGWTYNEQFF. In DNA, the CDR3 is TGCGCCAGCACCCTCCTCATAGCGGGGGGGTGGACCTACAATGAGCAGTTCTTC.

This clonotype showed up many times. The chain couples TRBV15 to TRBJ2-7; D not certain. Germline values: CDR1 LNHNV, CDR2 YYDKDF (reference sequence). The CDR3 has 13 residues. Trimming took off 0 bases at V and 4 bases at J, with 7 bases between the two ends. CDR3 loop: CATSRDTQYEQYF. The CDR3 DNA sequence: TGTGCCACCAGCAGAGATACCCAATACGAGCAGTACTTC.

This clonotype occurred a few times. The CDR3 region is CASSLSRGYEQYF. In DNA form, the CDR3 reads TGTGCCAGCAGTTTATCTCGGGGGTACGAGCAGTACTTC. The chain carries TRBV27 and TRBJ2-7, with D possibly TRBD2 on 6 matching bases. CDR1 and CDR2 (germline): MNHEY, SMNVEV (reference sequence). The V end was cut by 0 bases, the J end by 4 bases, with 7 bases between. The CDR3 consists of 13 residues.

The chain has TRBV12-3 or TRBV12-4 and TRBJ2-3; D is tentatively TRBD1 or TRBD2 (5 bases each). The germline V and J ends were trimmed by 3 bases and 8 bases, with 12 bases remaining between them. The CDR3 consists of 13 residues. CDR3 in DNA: TGTGCCAGCAGTTTTCAGGGAGAAGTTACGCAGTATTTT. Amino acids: CASSFQGEVTQYF.

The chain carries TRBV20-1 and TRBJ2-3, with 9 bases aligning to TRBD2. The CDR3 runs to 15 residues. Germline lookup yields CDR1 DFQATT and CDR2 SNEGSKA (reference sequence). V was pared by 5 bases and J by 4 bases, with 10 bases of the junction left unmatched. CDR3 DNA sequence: TGCAGTGCTCGAACGCTAGCGGGGCCGGCAGATACGCAGTATTTT. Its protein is CSARTLAGPADTQYF.

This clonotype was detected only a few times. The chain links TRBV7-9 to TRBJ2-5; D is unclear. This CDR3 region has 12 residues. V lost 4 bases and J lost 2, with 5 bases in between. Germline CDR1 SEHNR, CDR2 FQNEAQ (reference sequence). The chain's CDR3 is CASSSPQETQYF. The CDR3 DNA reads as TGTGCCAGCAGCTCGCCTCAAGAGACCCAGTACTTC.

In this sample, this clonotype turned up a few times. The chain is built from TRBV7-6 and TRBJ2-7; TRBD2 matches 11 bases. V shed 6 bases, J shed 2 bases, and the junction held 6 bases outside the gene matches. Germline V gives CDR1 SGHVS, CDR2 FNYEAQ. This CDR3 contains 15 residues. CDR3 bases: TGTGCCAGCAGTTTCACTAGCGGGAGTACCTACGAGCAGTACTTC. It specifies CASSFTSGSTYEQYF.

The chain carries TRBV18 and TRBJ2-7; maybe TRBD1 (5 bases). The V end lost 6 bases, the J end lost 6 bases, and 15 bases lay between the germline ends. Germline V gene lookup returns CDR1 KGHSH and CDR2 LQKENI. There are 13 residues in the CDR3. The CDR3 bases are TGTGCCAGCTCTCCTGCAGGGTCGTTCGAGCAGTACTTC. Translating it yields CASSPAGSFEQYF.

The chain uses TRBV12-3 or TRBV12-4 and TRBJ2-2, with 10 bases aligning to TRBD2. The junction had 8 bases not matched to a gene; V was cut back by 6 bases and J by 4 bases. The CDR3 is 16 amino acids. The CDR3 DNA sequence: TGTGCCAGCAGCCCTTCTAGCGGGGGACCCACCGGGGAGCTGTTTTTT. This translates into CASSPSSGGPTGELFF.

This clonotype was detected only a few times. CDR3 loop: CASSGLHGNTEAFF. In nucleotides, the CDR3 is TGCGCCAGCAGCGGCCTGCATGGGAACACTGAAGCTTTCTTT. This chain uses TRBV5-1 with TRBJ1-1, with unresolved D. Germline CDR1 SGHRS, CDR2 YFSETQ. Trimming shortened V by 4 bases and J by 1 base, and 11 bases separated the two germline ends. CDR3 length equals 14 residues.

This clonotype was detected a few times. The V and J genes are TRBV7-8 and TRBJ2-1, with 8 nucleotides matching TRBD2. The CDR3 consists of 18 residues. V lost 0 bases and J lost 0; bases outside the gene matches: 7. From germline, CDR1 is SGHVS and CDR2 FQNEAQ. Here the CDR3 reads CASSLALIAGFSYNEQFF. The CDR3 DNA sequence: TGTGCCAGCAGCTTAGCGCTTATAGCGGGGTTCTCCTACAATGAGCAGTTCTTC.

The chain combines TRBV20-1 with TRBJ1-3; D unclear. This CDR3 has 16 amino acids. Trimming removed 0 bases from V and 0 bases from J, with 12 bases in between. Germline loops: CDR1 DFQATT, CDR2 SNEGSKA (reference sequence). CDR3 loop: CSAREANSPSGNTIYF. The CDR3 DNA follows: TGCAGTGCTAGAGAGGCCAATAGCCCCTCTGGAAACACCATATATTTT.

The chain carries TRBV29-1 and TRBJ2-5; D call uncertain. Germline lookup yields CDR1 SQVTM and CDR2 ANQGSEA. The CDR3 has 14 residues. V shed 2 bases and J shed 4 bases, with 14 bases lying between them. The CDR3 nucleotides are TGCAGCGTTGAATGGGTAGGGTCGGGAGAGACCCAGTACTTC. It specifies CSVEWVGSGETQYF.